Listed below are T cell receptor beta chains from one sample, sequenced in a study of CD8 T cells in ankylosing spondylitis. A single record per CDR3 protein comes from TCRdb applying MiXCR to the 5' RACE reads. Seen here are some 140,000 distinct CDR3 sequences, roughly 8% observed once, and the top ten hold about 7.1%. Sequencing was performed on synovial fluid, either unsorted or a sorted T cell fraction (not recorded which). The source is a male donor with ankylosing spondylitis. CDR3s include the opening cysteine and the closing phenylalanine or tryptophan. Fields, in order: D gene, clone size, J gene, V gene, CDR3 DNA, CDR3 protein. The D gene is left open where the match is weak. Not every row has a clone size; where given, it reads once, few, many or a size class.

>.|many|TRBJ2-7|TRBV29-1
TGCAGCGTCTTAATCTTACAGGGCTACGAGCAGTACTTC
CSVLILQGYEQYF
>TRBD2|many|TRBJ2-1|TRBV7-3
TGTGCCAGCAGCCCTAGCGGTGCCTACAATGAGCAGTTCTTC
CASSPSGAYNEQFF
>.|few|TRBJ1-6|TRBV28
TGTGCCAGCAGTTTATATTCCCTCAGCTCCTATAATTCACCCCTCCACTTT
CASSLYSLSSYNSPLHF
>.|few|TRBJ2-5|TRBV3-1
TGTGCCAGCGGGGTCGAAGAGACCCAGTACTTC
CASGVEETQYF
>TRBD1|many|TRBJ1-6|TRBV7-9
TGTGCCAGCAGCCCAGGGACAGCCCAAAATTCACCCCTCCACTTT
CASSPGTAQNSPLHF
>.|many|TRBJ1-2|TRBV7-2
TGTGCCAGCAGCTTACTCGCAGGGAACTATGGCTACACCTTC
CASSLLAGNYGYTF
>.|many|TRBJ1-3|TRBV15
TGTGCCACCAGCAGAGTGCACACCTCTGGAAACACCATATATTTT
CATSRVHTSGNTIYF
>.|many|TRBJ1-1|TRBV7-2
TGTGCCAGCAGCTTAAGTCCGGGGAACACTGAAGCTTTCTTT
CASSLSPGNTEAFF
>.|many|TRBJ2-6|TRBV12-3/TRBV12-4
TGTGCCAGCAGTCACTGGGGCTCTGGGGCCAACGTCCTGACTTTC
CASSHWGSGANVLTF
>.|.|TRBJ1-2|TRBV11-1
TGTGCCAGCAGCTTAGCGGAAGGAAGCAGGAGTCATGTTTTTGGCTACACCTTC
CASSLAEGSRSHVFGYTF
>.|few|TRBJ2-5|TRBV20-1
TGCAGTGCCGAACCCGCGGGTCTCGGGGATTTAGAGACCCAGTACTTC
CSAEPAGLGDLETQYF
>.|many|TRBJ1-3|TRBV6-5
TGTGCCAGCAGTTACAGGGCATCTGGAAACACCATATATTTT
CASSYRASGNTIYF
>.|few|TRBJ1-5|TRBV25-1
TGTGCCAGCACATCAGGGCAGGGGAGACCCCAGCATTTT
CASTSGQGRPQHF
>.|.|TRBJ1-2|TRBV12-3/TRBV12-4
TGTGCCAGCAGTTTTAGTGGCAGTAATCTCTATGGCTACACCTTC
CASSFSGSNLYGYTF
>.|many|TRBJ2-7|TRBV28
TGTGCCAGCAGTTTAGGATGGGAGACTCACTTC
CASSLGWETHF
>.|.|TRBJ1-2|TRBV7-2
TGTGCCAGCAAACCACCTATTTGGAACTATGGCTACACCTTC
CASKPPIWNYGYTF
>TRBD1|.|TRBJ1-3|TRBV28
TGTGCCAGCAGCTCATCCCGGGACAGATATGGAAACACCATATATTTT
CASSSSRDRYGNTIYF
>.|.|TRBJ1-2|TRBV24-1
TGTGCCACCAGTGGTCAGGGGAACTTTGGCTACACCTTC
CATSGQGNFGYTF
>.|many|TRBJ1-5|TRBV5-6
TGTGCCAGCAGCTTGGGTACAGGTCCGGGGCCCCAGCATTTT
CASSLGTGPGPQHF
>.|.|TRBJ2-3|TRBV21-1
TGTGCCAGCAGCACCAAAGTGGGAATCAGACTAGCGGGAGTCCCAGATACGCAGTATTTT
CASSTKVGIRLAGVPDTQYF
>TRBD1|many|TRBJ2-2|TRBV11-2
TGTGCCAGCAGCTTAGCCCACAGGGGGCCCGGGGAGCTGTTTTTT
CASSLAHRGPGELFF
>.|many|TRBJ1-1|TRBV7-2
TGTGCCAGCAGCTCGGGTCAGGTGGAAGCTTTCTTT
CASSSGQVEAFF
>.|many|TRBJ1-1|TRBV6-5
TGTGCCAGCAGTTACTCTGTACAAGCCCGGGACACTGAAGCTTTCTTT
CASSYSVQARDTEAFF
>.|large|TRBJ2-5|TRBV2
TGTGCCAGCAGTGAAACCGGGGGCAGGTTGAACTTC
CASSETGGRLNF
>.|medium-sized|TRBJ2-5|TRBV7-3
TGTGCCAGCAGCTTAAGGACCGGGGCCCAGAAAGAGACCCAGTACTTC
CASSLRTGAQKETQYF
>.|many|TRBJ2-5|TRBV5-1
TGCGCCAGCAGCTTGATGGCTGATCAAGAGACCCAGTACTTC
CASSLMADQETQYF
>TRBD1|many|TRBJ2-5|TRBV24-1
TGTGCCACCAGTGAAATAAGACAGGGGGCGGAGACCCAGTACTTC
CATSEIRQGAETQYF
>.|few|TRBJ2-1|TRBV20-1
TGCAGTGCTACCGAAGTTGGAGGCGGGACATACAATGAGCAGTTCTTC
CSATEVGGGTYNEQFF
>TRBD1|.|TRBJ1-4|TRBV2
TGTGCCAGCAGTCGACAGGGGGTTAGCGAAAAACTGTTTTTT
CASSRQGVSEKLFF
>.|few|TRBJ2-5|TRBV7-9
TGTGCCAGCAGCTTAGGGTGGACAGTGGAGACCCAGTACTTC
CASSLGWTVETQYF
>.|many|TRBJ1-5|TRBV5-1
TGCGCCAGCAGCTTGTTCCCCACCGGGGGGGACTATAGCAATCAGCCCCAGCATTTT
CASSLFPTGGDYSNQPQHF
>.|.|TRBJ1-4|TRBV20-1
TGCAGTGCCTCCAATCCGGGACTAAATGAAAAACTGTTTTTT
CSASNPGLNEKLFF
>.|many|TRBJ2-2|TRBV7-2
TGTGCCAGCAGACCAGATGGACTCACCGGGGAGCTGTTTTTT
CASRPDGLTGELFF
>TRBD2|many|TRBJ2-3|TRBV9
TGTGCCAGCAGCATCCGACTAGCGGGAGGGCTGGATACGCAGTATTTT
CASSIRLAGGLDTQYF
>TRBD1|many|TRBJ1-1|TRBV7-8
TGTGCCAGCAGCTTTTTACAGGGGACTGAAGCTTTCTTT
CASSFLQGTEAFF
>.|many|TRBJ2-4|TRBV6-1
TGTGCCAGCAGAACGACAGTCTCAGCCAAAAACATTCAGTACTTC
CASRTTVSAKNIQYF
>TRBD2|many|TRBJ2-1|TRBV20-1
TGCAGGGGAGTAACGGGAGGGGCTGACAATGAGCAGTTCTTC
CRGVTGGADNEQFF
>TRBD1|.|TRBJ1-4|TRBV7-2
TGTGCCAGCAGCAGGACAGGGAATGTTGAAAAACTGTTTTTT
CASSRTGNVEKLFF
>.|many|TRBJ2-1|TRBV4-3
TGCGCCAGCAGCCAAGATAAGGGGACTGGGAGCTCCTACAATGAGCAGTTCTTC
CASSQDKGTGSSYNEQFF